Following are 7 T cell receptor beta chains from one sample sequenced in a study of molecular identifiers for immune sequencing clone quantification. Each CDR3 protein gets one entry after TCRdb re-called the PCR reads with MiXCR. In the table there are tens of thousands of distinct CDR3 sequences, around 18% of which are singletons. Sequenced: naive CD8+ T cells from blood, with Jurkat cell RNA spiked in. Documented subset: FACS-sorted CD8+CD4-CCR7+CD45RA+ naive T cells. These receptors all come from a human donor in good health. Some libraries in this study had Jurkat cell RNA spiked in.

This clonotype was detected many times. J is TRBJ1-3 and V is TRBV4-1; weak D call: TRBD1 (5 bases). The germline V gene encodes CDR1 MGHRA and CDR2 YSYEKL. The V gene lost 1 base and the J gene lost 6 bases, with 16 bases spanning the gap. This CDR3 is built from 16 residues. This CDR3 reads CASSQVSLQEANTIYF. The CDR3, as DNA: TGCGCCAGCAGCCAAGTTTCCCTACAGGAGGCAAACACCATATATTTT.

This clonotype came up many times. The chain carries TRBV20-1 and TRBJ2-4, with D uncertain. Trimming took off 0 bases at V and 0 bases at J, with 9 bases between the two ends. Germline CDR1 DFQATT, CDR2 SNEGSKA (reference sequence). This CDR3 contains 15 residues. CDR3 bases: TGCAGTGCTAGAGATAAAAGTTTAGCCAAAAACATTCAGTACTTC. It yields the protein CSARDKSLAKNIQYF.

This clonotype was found a few times. The rearrangement joins TRBV2 to TRBJ2-6; no reliable D call. The CDR3 covers 19 residues. From germline, CDR1 is SNHLY and CDR2 FYNNEI. Trimming pared 3 bases from V and 2 bases from J, leaving 20 bases between. CDR3 residues: CASSDLGTGPSAGANVLTF. The CDR3 DNA reads TGTGCCAGCAGTGATCTAGGAACCGGGCCCTCTGCTGGGGCCAACGTCCTGACTTTC.

Note on this clonotype: Possible read error: a much larger clone is one base away. V is TRBV7-9 and J is TRBJ2-2; 9 bases fit TRBD2. The CDR3 contains 16 residues. The germline gives CDR1 SEHNR, CDR2 FQNEAQ (reference sequence). As DNA, the CDR3 is TGTGCCAGCAGCTTATTGCCTAGCGGGGACACCAGGGAGCTGTTTTTT. Residues: CASSLLPSGDTRELFF.

This clonotype showed up many times. The chain employs TRBV10-2 and TRBJ2-2; D is possibly TRBD1 (6 bases). Between the trimmed V and J ends, which lost 6 bases and 1 base, there was a span of 15 bases. The CDR3 has 16 amino acids. Germline lookup yields CDR1 WSHSY and CDR2 SAAADI. CDR3 coding DNA: TGCGCCAGCAGCCTCGGACAGAGCCTGAACACCGGGGAGCTGTTTTTT. Protein sequence: CASSLGQSLNTGELFF.

This clonotype was seen ten or more times. The CDR3 nucleotides are TGTGCCAGCAGTCCACCTACAGCGGGGACTAGCACAGATACGCAGTATTTT. It specifies CASSPPTAGTSTDTQYF. This sequence joins TRBV6-5 and TRBJ2-3; 7 bases fit TRBD2. CDR3 length: 17 residues. Looked up from germline, CDR1 is MNHEY and CDR2 is SVGAGI. The ends lost 5 bases at V and 0 bases at J; junction bases unmatched: 11.

This clonotype occurred many times. V is TRBV23-1 and J is TRBJ2-1; TRBD1 matches 8 bases. TRBV23-1 is filed as an ORF, its function uncertain. This CDR3 is 14 amino acids long. The V gene end was trimmed by 11 bases and the J gene end by 2 bases; junction bases not matched to a gene: 8. In DNA form, the CDR3 reads TGCGCCTGGGCCAGGGGGCAAACCTACAATGAGCAGTTCTTC. It codes for CAWARGQTYNEQFF.